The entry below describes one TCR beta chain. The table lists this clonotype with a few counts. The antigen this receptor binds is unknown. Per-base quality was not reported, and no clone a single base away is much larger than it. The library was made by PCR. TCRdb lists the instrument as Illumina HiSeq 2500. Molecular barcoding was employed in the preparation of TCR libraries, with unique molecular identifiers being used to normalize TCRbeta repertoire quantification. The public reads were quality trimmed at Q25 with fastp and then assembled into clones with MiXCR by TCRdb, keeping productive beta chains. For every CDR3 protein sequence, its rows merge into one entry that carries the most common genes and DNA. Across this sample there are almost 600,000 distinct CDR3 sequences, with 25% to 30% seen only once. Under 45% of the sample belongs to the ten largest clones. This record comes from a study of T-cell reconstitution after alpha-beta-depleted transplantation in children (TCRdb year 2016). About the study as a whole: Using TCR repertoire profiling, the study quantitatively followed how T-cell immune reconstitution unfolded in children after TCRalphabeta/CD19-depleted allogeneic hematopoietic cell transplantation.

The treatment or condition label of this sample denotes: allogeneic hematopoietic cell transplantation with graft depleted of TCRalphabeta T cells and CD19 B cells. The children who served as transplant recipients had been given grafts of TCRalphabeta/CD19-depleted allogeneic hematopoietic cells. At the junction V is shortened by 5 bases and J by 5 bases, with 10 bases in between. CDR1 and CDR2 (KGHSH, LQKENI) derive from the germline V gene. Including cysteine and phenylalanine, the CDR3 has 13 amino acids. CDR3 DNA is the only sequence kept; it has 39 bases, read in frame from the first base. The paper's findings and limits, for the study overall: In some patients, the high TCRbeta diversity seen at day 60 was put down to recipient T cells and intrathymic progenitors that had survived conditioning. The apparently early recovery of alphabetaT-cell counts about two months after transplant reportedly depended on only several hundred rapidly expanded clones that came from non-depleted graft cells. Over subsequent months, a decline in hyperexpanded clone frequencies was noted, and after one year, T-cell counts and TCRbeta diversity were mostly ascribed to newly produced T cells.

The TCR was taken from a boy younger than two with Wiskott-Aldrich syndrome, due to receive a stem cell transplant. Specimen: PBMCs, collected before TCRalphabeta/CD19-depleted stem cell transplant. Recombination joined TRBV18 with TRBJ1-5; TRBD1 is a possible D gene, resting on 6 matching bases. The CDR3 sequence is CASSSGVDQPQHF. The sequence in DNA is TGTGCCAGCTCATCAGGGGTAGATCAGCCCCAGCATTTT.